This T cell receptor (beta chain) was documented in a study of shared clonotypes between healthy human individuals. The authors ran the assay at deep level. Authors' data handling: ImmunoSEQ supplied junction-only sequences lacking quality scores, so filtering was different. The repertoire was sequenced with immunoSEQ multiplex PCR; TCRdb's copy has only in-frame clones and lacks some. The V and J calls and clone size are taken from that table; D and trimming were inferred from the DNA. The sample lists millions of clones, roughly 93% occurring once. The sequence came from a man aged 18-30 years in good health. Some clones in this sample may be carry-over from other donors' samples. Material for sequencing was naive CD4+ T cells from PBMCs. Noted subset: CD45RA+ positively selected.

CDR3 DNA: TGTGCCAGCAGCTTGGTGGTCCGTCAGACAAACACCGGGGAGCTGTTTTTT. This translates into CASSLVVRQTNTGELFF. The V gene is TRBV5-5, the J gene TRBJ2-2; D call uncertain. Trimming removed 0 bases from V and 2 bases from J, with 14 bases in between. The CDR3 contains 17 residues. The germline gives CDR1 SGHKS, CDR2 YYEKEE (reference sequence).